The 32 T cell receptor beta chains in this list originate from one sample, sequenced in a study of T cell responses to AZD1222 COVID-19 vaccine. The assay was immunoSEQ multiplex PCR, and TCRdb's table has in-frame clones only and misses some. Among some 100,000 clones listed, around 87% were seen once. The sequencing used peripheral blood, collected on day 0 of MenACWY control vaccination. Receptors were obtained from an adult in good health.

The V gene is TRBV4-3, the J gene TRBJ2-6; 9 positions agree with TRBD2. CDR1 LGHNA and CDR2 YSLEER come from the germline V gene. With 0 bases clipped from V and 1 base from J, the junction kept 7 bases outside the gene matches. The length of the CDR3 is 19 residues. The CDR3 DNA reads TGCGCCAGCAGCCAAGAGTCCCTAGCGGGGTATTCTGGGGCCAACGTCCTGACTTTC. Its protein is CASSQESLAGYSGANVLTF.

This clone was seen a single time. The chain recombines TRBV7-9 with TRBJ1-5; D unclear. V shed 0 bases and J shed 6 bases, with 3 bases lying between them. The CDR3 loop spans 12 amino acids. CDR1 is SEHNR and CDR2 is FQNEAQ in the germline V gene (reference sequence). The CDR3: CASSLAAQPQHF. The CDR3 DNA follows: TGTGCCAGCAGCTTAGCAGCTCAGCCCCAGCATTTT.

V and J are TRBV28 and TRBJ2-1; D unclear. Deletions cut 5 bases from V and 4 bases from J, with 6 bases between. The CDR3 is made up of 12 amino acids. The germline V gene has CDR1 MDHEN and CDR2 SYDVKM. The CDR3 bases are TGTGCCAGCAGTGGAGTATACAATGAGCAGTTCTTC. Protein: CASSGVYNEQFF.

This clone was counted a few times. The CDR3 DNA reads TGTGCCAGCAGTCCCCAGGCGAACACCGGGGAGCTGTTTTTT. This encodes CASSPQANTGELFF. The chain combines TRBV25-1 with TRBJ2-2; D remains ambiguous. Germline V gene lookup returns CDR1 MGHDK and CDR2 SYGVNS. CDR3 size: 14 residues. With 5 bases removed from V and 0 bases from J, the gap between germline ends came to 7 bases.

The chain links TRBV19 to TRBJ1-1; D not certain. V was shortened by 2 bases and J by 8 bases, with 12 bases between the two germline ends. The CDR3 runs 13 residues. Germline loops: CDR1 LNHDA, CDR2 SQIVND (reference sequence). The CDR3 here is CASSIWPGKEAFF. The CDR3 DNA reads as TGTGCCAGTAGTATATGGCCTGGGAAAGAAGCTTTCTTT.

This chain links TRBV7-8 with TRBJ1-4; 10 bases are shared with TRBD1. With V trimmed by 5 bases and J by 5 bases, 5 bases remained unmatched. Germline assignment: CDR1 SGHVS and CDR2 FQNEAQ. The CDR3 has 15 amino acids. The CDR3 sequence: CASSPGTGENEKLFF. Here the CDR3 DNA reads TGTGCCAGCAGCCCAGGGACAGGGGAAAATGAAAAACTGTTTTTT.

This chain uses TRBV27 with TRBJ2-7; 7 nucleotides align to TRBD2. The germline V gene has CDR1 MNHEY and CDR2 SMNVEV (reference sequence). V lost 4 bases and J lost 3; bases outside the gene matches: 15. The CDR3 runs to 17 residues. The CDR3 here is CASSSYTYQGGLYEQYF. The CDR3 DNA reads TGTGCCAGCAGTTCATACACCTACCAGGGAGGGCTCTACGAGCAGTACTTC.

The genes are TRBV5-4 and TRBJ2-1; D gene ambiguous. Germline assignment: CDR1 SGHNT and CDR2 YYREEE (reference sequence). Deletions cut 3 bases from V and 5 bases from J, with 9 bases between. The CDR3 has 13 residues. CDR3 in amino acids: CASSYWANNEQFF. CDR3 coding DNA: TGTGCCAGCAGCTACTGGGCCAACAATGAGCAGTTCTTC.

This chain uses TRBV7-3 with TRBJ2-3, with 13 positions matching TRBD2. Trimming took 2 bases from V and 2 from J; bases not matched to a gene: 4. Germline V gene lookup returns CDR1 SGHTA and CDR2 FQGTGA. The CDR3 has 17 residues. This CDR3 is CASSLAGLAGDTDTQYF. The CDR3 DNA sequence: TGTGCCAGCAGCTTAGCCGGACTAGCGGGGGACACAGATACGCAGTATTTT.

This rearrangement joins TRBV10-3 to TRBJ1-3, with D perhaps matching TRBD1 (5 bases). V was trimmed by 4 bases and J by 2 bases, leaving 12 bases between them. Germline V gene sequence: CDR1 ENHRY, CDR2 SYGVKD. The CDR3 is 15 residues long. In DNA form, the CDR3 reads TGTGCCATCAGTGGGGGAGACAGAACTGGAAACACCATATATTTT. This codes for CAISGGDRTGNTIYF.

This chain uses TRBV15 with TRBJ1-6; perhaps TRBD1 as D (5 bases). Between the trimmed V and J ends, which lost 3 bases and 7 bases, there was a span of 13 bases. The CDR3 contains 15 residues. Germline V gene sequence: CDR1 LNHNV, CDR2 YYDKDF (reference sequence). The CDR3 protein is CATSSTGSLNSPLHF. DNA of the CDR3: TGTGCCACCAGCAGCACAGGATCACTCAATTCACCCCTCCACTTT.

The chain uses TRBV5-6 and TRBJ1-5, with a possible D match to TRBD1 (5 bases). The V and J ends lost 4 bases and 7 bases respectively, with 18 bases between them. Germline-derived CDR1 and CDR2 are SGHDT and YYEEEE. The CDR3 length is 15 residues. The CDR3 DNA reads as TGTGCCAGCAGCCCGGATGGGGGGGAAGGACAGCCCCAGCATTTT. Encoded protein: CASSPDGGEGQPQHF. The complete variable domain, with remaining parts taken from reference TRBV5-6 and TRBJ1-5, reads DAGVTQSPTHLIKTRGQQVTLRCSPKSGHDTVSWYQQALGQGPQFIFQYYEEEERQRGNFPDRFSGHQFPNYSSELNVNALLLGDSALYLCASSPDGGEGQPQHFGDGTRLSIL.

The DNA for the CDR3 is TGTGCCACCGGAGCCCCTCTACAGACAGGCGAATACTATGGCTACACCTTC. Protein: CATGAPLQTGEYYGYTF. The chain has TRBV19 and TRBJ1-2; tentatively, D is TRBD1 (6 bases). Germline assignment: CDR1 LNHDA and CDR2 SQIVND (reference sequence). This CDR3 has 17 amino acids. The germline V and J ends were trimmed by 10 bases and 3 bases, with 27 bases remaining between them.

The V and J genes are TRBV5-3 and TRBJ2-7; 9 nucleotides line up with TRBD1. TRBV5-3 carries the ORF label, with uncertain function. The CDR3 is 15 residues long. The V and J ends lost 4 bases and 3 bases, in that order; junction bases with no gene match: 8. This CDR3 reads CARSTTGGLYYEQYF. In nucleotides, the CDR3 is TGTGCCAGAAGCACGACAGGGGGTCTCTACTACGAGCAGTACTTC.

This chain uses TRBV4-1 with TRBJ2-1; 9 nucleotides align to TRBD2. The CDR3 sequence is 16 residues long. Germline lookup yields CDR1 MGHRA and CDR2 YSYEKL. Trimming cost V 4 bases and J 2 bases; bases outside gene matches: 6. CDR3 sequence: CASSPLPSGAYNEQFF. CDR3 sequence (DNA): TGCGCCAGCAGCCCCCTCCCTAGCGGGGCCTACAATGAGCAGTTCTTC.

The chain couples TRBV7-9 to TRBJ1-1; D is uncertain. The CDR3 runs to 13 residues. V was cut by 6 bases and J by 4 bases, with 12 bases left in between. The germline CDR1 and CDR2 sequences are SEHNR and FQNEAQ (reference sequence). CDR3 nucleotide sequence: TGTGCCAGCAGACCGACGCGGGGCACTGAAGCTTTCTTT. This sequence encodes CASRPTRGTEAFF.

J is TRBJ2-1 and V is TRBV7-6, with D perhaps given as TRBD1 or TRBD2 (7 bases each). The V end lost 5 bases, the J end lost 7 bases, and 18 bases lay between the germline ends. Germline loops: CDR1 SGHVS, CDR2 FNYEAQ. The CDR3 is 15 residues long. The CDR3 region is CASSPGGGRTNEQFF. CDR3 DNA sequence: TGTGCCAGCAGCCCAGGGGGAGGGAGGACTAATGAGCAGTTCTTC.

The chain links TRBV5-6 to TRBJ1-1; D is unresolved. In germline, CDR1 is SGHDT, CDR2 YYEEEE. Trimming removed 1 base at V and 0 bases at J, with 16 bases between. The CDR3 consists of 17 residues. The CDR3 region has the DNA TGTGCCAGCAGCTTGATTCGTAACAGCAGAATGAACACTGAAGCTTTCTTT. Protein: CASSLIRNSRMNTEAFF.

This clone showed up just once. The J gene is TRBJ2-7, the V gene TRBV27; 11 positions match TRBD2. Germline V gives CDR1 MNHEY, CDR2 SMNVEV (reference sequence). J gave up 3 bases and V 6 bases, and 4 bases lay outside the gene matches. This CDR3 contains 14 residues. CDR3: CASRTGLAVYEQYF. DNA for the CDR3: TGTGCCAGCAGAACGGGACTAGCGGTCTACGAGCAGTACTTC.

This rearrangement joins TRBV7-2 to TRBJ1-2, with 9 bases lining up with TRBD1. This CDR3 spans 17 amino acids. V was clipped by 5 bases and J by 0 bases; unmatched bases: 10. Germline V gives CDR1 SGHTA, CDR2 FQGNSA. CDR3 nucleotides: TGTGCCAGCAGCCTCACAGGGGGCGCTTTGGCTAACTATGGCTACACCTTC. Encoded protein: CASSLTGGALANYGYTF.

The chain is built from TRBV7-2 and TRBJ2-7; 7 bases line up with TRBD1. Germline V lookup: CDR1 SGHTA, CDR2 FQGNSA. Trimming at V came to 2 bases and at J to 1 base, leaving 17 bases not matched to a gene. The CDR3 totals 19 residues. This chain's CDR3 is CASSLRPIQPGQPSYEQYF. The CDR3 nucleotides are TGTGCCAGCAGCTTACGGCCCATACAACCGGGACAGCCTTCCTACGAGCAGTACTTC.

The chain is built from TRBV28 and TRBJ1-1, with 7 bases fitting TRBD1. This CDR3 region has 14 residues. The germline V gene has CDR1 MDHEN and CDR2 SYDVKM. V was clipped by 6 bases and J by 1 base; unmatched bases: 5. Here the CDR3 DNA reads TGTGCCAGCAGCACCCGGGACAGGAACACTGAAGCTTTCTTT. Protein sequence: CASSTRDRNTEAFF.

The J gene is TRBJ1-4, the V gene TRBV12-3 or TRBV12-4; a possible D gene is TRBD1 (5 bases). This CDR3 spans 12 amino acids. V was pared by 6 bases and J by 14 bases, with 16 bases between. The DNA for the CDR3 is TGTGCCAGCAGCTGGGGCGGGGGTACGCTGTTTTTT. Translated, it gives CASSWGGGTLFF.

V and J are TRBV5-1 and TRBJ2-7; TRBD1 or TRBD2 may be the D gene (5 bases each). Trimming removed 3 bases from V and 10 bases from J, with 20 bases in between. Germline V gene sequence: CDR1 SGHRS, CDR2 YFSETQ. This CDR3 contains 14 residues. In DNA form, the CDR3 reads TGCGCCAGCAGCTCCGGGACCGATATTAGCCCCCAGTACTTC. This sequence encodes CASSSGTDISPQYF.

The rearrangement uses TRBV19 and TRBJ1-1; D is undetermined. Germline V gene data show CDR1 as LNHDA and CDR2 as SQIVND (reference sequence). The V gene lost 2 bases and the J gene lost 6 bases, with 10 bases spanning the gap. CDR3 length: 13 amino acids. The CDR3 sequence: CASSIYGFSEAFF. CDR3 DNA sequence: TGTGCCAGTAGTATATATGGGTTCTCTGAAGCTTTCTTT.

V is TRBV11-3 and J is TRBJ2-2; D unresolved. Trimming shortened V by 6 bases and J by 1 base, and 6 bases separated the two germline ends. This CDR3 has 13 residues. Germline-derived CDR1 and CDR2 are SGHNT and YENEEA. This CDR3 is CASSMLNTGELFF. The CDR3 DNA sequence: TGTGCCAGCAGTATGCTGAACACCGGGGAGCTGTTTTTT. Full variable domain (missing parts from reference TRBV11-3 and TRBJ2-2): EAGVVQSPRYKIIEKKQPVAFWCNPISGHNTLYWYLQNLGQGPELLIRYENEEAVDDSQLPKDRFSAERLKGVDSTLKIQPAELGDSAVYLCASSMLNTGELFFGEGSRLTVL.

Only one count was recorded for this clone. This chain links TRBV5-8 with TRBJ2-3; D unresolved. The germline CDR1 and CDR2 sequences are SGHTS and YDEGEE. The CDR3 has 15 residues. The V gene lost 7 bases and the J gene lost 2 bases, with 17 bases spanning the gap. CDR3 bases: TGTGCCAGCCCCACACTGCAGCGCCTCACAGATACGCAGTATTTT. Protein product: CASPTLQRLTDTQYF.

The chain carries TRBV5-6 and TRBJ1-1; TRBD1 matches 8 bases. The CDR3 sequence is 15 residues long. V shed 0 bases, J shed 7 bases, and the junction held 8 bases outside the gene matches. Germline CDR1 is SGHDT and CDR2 is YYEEEE. CDR3 amino acids: CASSLETTGVGEAFF. The CDR3 DNA reads TGTGCCAGCAGCTTGGAAACGACAGGGGTTGGTGAAGCTTTCTTT.

The chain carries TRBV19 and TRBJ2-7; tentative D call: TRBD1 (6 bases). The CDR3 length is 16 residues. Trimming took off 6 bases at V and 5 bases at J, with 23 bases between the two ends. The V gene's germline CDR1 is LNHDA and CDR2 SQIVND (reference sequence). CDR3 in amino acids: CASRGVRTEKSDEQYF. The CDR3 DNA reads as TGTGCCAGTAGGGGCGTCCGGACAGAGAAGAGCGACGAGCAGTACTTC. Together with reference TRBV19 and TRBJ2-7, the CDR3 gives the full variable domain: DGGITQSPKYLFRKEGQNVTLSCEQNLNHDAMYWYRQDPGQGLRLIYYSQIVNDFQKGDIAEGYSVSREKKESFPLTVTSAQKNPTAFYLCASRGVRTEKSDEQYFGPGTRLTVT.

V usage is TRBV7-9 and J usage is TRBJ2-7; possibly TRBD1 for D (5 bases). Trimming left V 4 bases short and J 4 bases short, with 14 bases between. Per germline, CDR1 SEHNR and CDR2 FQNEAQ (reference sequence). This CDR3 contains 14 residues. The CDR3 region is CASSSWTKGYEQYF. DNA of the CDR3: TGTGCCAGCAGCTCCTGGACGAAGGGGTACGAGCAGTACTTC.

The rearrangement links TRBV4-1 to TRBJ1-2, with 11 bases identical to TRBD1. Germline CDR1 reads MGHRA; CDR2 reads YSYEKL. Trimming took 3 bases from V and 8 from J; bases not matched to a gene: 5. CDR3 length: 14 amino acids. The chain's CDR3 is CASSQPGQGGGYTF. The CDR3 DNA reads as TGCGCCAGCAGCCAGCCGGGACAGGGGGGAGGCTACACCTTC.

The CDR3 DNA reads as TGTGCCAGCTCACCAGTCGCGGGTCAAACCGGGGAGCTGTTTTTT. Residues: CASSPVAGQTGELFF. The J gene is TRBJ2-2, the V gene TRBV18; TRBD2 might be the D (5 bases). The CDR3 totals 15 residues. The V end lost 2 bases, the J end lost 5 bases, and 12 bases lay between the germline ends. CDR1 is KGHSH and CDR2 is LQKENI in the germline V gene.